The source of this T cell receptor (beta chain) is a study of blood T cell repertoires in COVID-19. On the study more broadly: There were acute and convalescent COVID-19 samples, and they came from the United States, Italy and Spain.

This clone appeared once. The CDR3 loop spans 16 amino acids. Germline V gene data show CDR1 as LNHDA and CDR2 as SQIVND (reference sequence). With 2 bases clipped from V and 6 bases from J, the junction kept 5 bases outside the gene matches. Generated by immunoSEQ multiplex PCR, the TCRdb table keeps only in-frame clones and is missing some. The data hold roughly 350,000 clones, with less than 85% observed a single time. Sequencing used peripheral blood. V is TRBV19 and J is TRBJ1-6; 9 nucleotides agree with TRBD1. The source of this sequence is a woman between 18 and 29 years old with acute or convalescent COVID-19. The CDR3 coding sequence is TGTGCCAGTAGTATATGGACAGGGGTAACTAATTCACCCCTCCACTTT. Encoded protein: CASSIWTGVTNSPLHF.